The 24 T cell receptor beta chains in this list originate from one sample, sequenced in a study of shared clonotypes between healthy human individuals. Measured with immunoSEQ multiplex PCR; TCRdb has only the in-frame clones, and not every one. The sample lists over 850,000 clones, about four fifths occurring once. Sequencing used memory CD4+ T cells from PBMCs. This sample's subset: CD45RA-negative fraction. The source of these receptors is a man younger than 35 in good health. Some clones in this sample may be carry-over from other donors' samples.

The chain uses TRBV5-1 and TRBJ2-5, with D perhaps matching TRBD2 (6 bases). The CDR3 loop spans 14 amino acids. V lost 4 bases to trimming and J lost 5 bases, with 15 bases between them. From germline, CDR1 is SGHRS and CDR2 YFSETQ. CDR3 bases: TGCGCCAGCAGCCCGCGAGCGGGTATGGAGACCCAGTACTTC. Protein product: CASSPRAGMETQYF.

The CDR3 spells CAITKGGSGANVLTF. CDR3 nucleotides: TGTGCCATCACCAAGGGGGGCTCTGGGGCCAACGTCCTGACTTTC. V and J are TRBV2 and TRBJ2-6; tentatively, D is TRBD1 or TRBD2 (6 bases each). This CDR3 is 15 amino acids long. Germline loops: CDR1 SNHLY, CDR2 FYNNEI. V was trimmed by 10 bases and J by 0 bases, leaving 13 bases between them.

The rearrangement uses TRBV9 and TRBJ2-4, with TRBD1 matching 8 bases. This CDR3 region has 16 residues. Unmatched junction bases numbered 9, after V lost 0 bases and J lost 7 bases. The germline V gene encodes CDR1 SGDLS and CDR2 YYNGEE. The CDR3 bases are TGTGCCAGCAGCGTAGCCGGTCAGGGGGCAACTAACATTCAGTACTTC. This translates into CASSVAGQGATNIQYF.

The sample holds a few counts of this clone. This chain joins TRBV5-5 and TRBJ2-5; either TRBD1 or TRBD2 may fit D (5 bases each). The CDR3 spans 15 residues. Germline V gene sequence: CDR1 SGHKS, CDR2 YYEKEE (reference sequence). Trimming took off 4 bases at V and 5 bases at J, with 18 bases between the two ends. The CDR3 DNA sequence: TGTGCCAGCAGCCCCGGGATGGCAGGGAAGGAGACCCAGTACTTC. Translated, it gives CASSPGMAGKETQYF.

The genes are TRBV7-3 and TRBJ2-1, with 9 bases identical to TRBD2. Germline V gene data show CDR1 as SGHTA and CDR2 as FQGTGA. Unmatched junction bases numbered 5, after V lost 4 bases and J lost 4 bases. This CDR3 spans 15 amino acids. In DNA, the CDR3 is TGTGCCAGCAGCTCGTTAGCGGGAGTATACAATGAGCAGTTCTTC. The encoded protein is CASSSLAGVYNEQFF.

The chain recombines TRBV5-1 with TRBJ2-1; D is perhaps TRBD2 (6 bases). V lost 3 bases, J lost 4 bases, and 17 bases lay in between. The CDR3 consists of 16 residues. Germline loops: CDR1 SGHRS, CDR2 YFSETQ. The CDR3 here is CASSWGVGYAYNEQFF. The CDR3 nucleotides are TGCGCCAGCAGCTGGGGGGTCGGCTACGCGTACAATGAGCAGTTCTTC.

The J gene is TRBJ2-1, the V gene TRBV7-6; D may match TRBD1 or TRBD2 (7 bases each). The germline V gene encodes CDR1 SGHVS and CDR2 FNYEAQ. The length of the CDR3 is 16 residues. Trimming left V 4 bases short and J 3 bases short, with 16 bases between. The CDR3: CASSSSTGRVYNEQFF. CDR3 bases: TGTGCCAGCAGCTCCTCGACAGGGAGGGTCTACAATGAGCAGTTCTTC.

This clone has a count of ten or more. V gene TRBV5-1 combines with J gene TRBJ1-2; D gene ambiguous. Germline V gene lookup returns CDR1 SGHRS and CDR2 YFSETQ. The ends were cut back, 0 bases at V and 2 bases at J, with 11 bases in the middle. The CDR3 has 15 residues. As DNA, the CDR3 is TGCGCCAGCAGCTTGGCCGACGGAACAAACTATGGCTACACCTTC. It yields the protein CASSLADGTNYGYTF.

The chain joins TRBV7-9 to TRBJ1-1, with TRBD1 identical over 8 bases. V lost 2 bases, J lost 2 bases, and 4 bases stayed unmatched. The CDR3 runs 15 residues. Germline V CDR1 and CDR2: SEHNR, FQNEAQ (reference sequence). The CDR3 DNA reads as TGTGCCAGCAGCTTACAGGGGGCGTTTAACACTGAAGCTTTCTTT. Translation: CASSLQGAFNTEAFF. Variable domain in full (rest from reference TRBV7-9 and TRBJ1-1): DTGVSQNPRHKITKRGQNVTFRCDPISEHNRLYWYRQTLGQGPEFLTYFQNEAQLEKSRLLSDRFSAERPKGSFSTLEIQRTEQGDSAMYLCASSLQGAFNTEAFFGQGTRLTVV.

V usage is TRBV27 and J usage is TRBJ2-3; possible D gene TRBD1, 7 bases. Trimming cost V 6 bases and J 6 bases, with 10 bases left between them. Germline V CDR1 and CDR2: MNHEY, SMNVEV (reference sequence). The CDR3 consists of 12 residues. The CDR3 here is CASRSGGDTQYF. The CDR3 DNA sequence: TGTGCCAGCAGATCAGGGGGGGATACGCAGTATTTT.

This clone was seen a handful of times. This chain uses TRBV7-2 with TRBJ2-1, with 11 bases that match TRBD2. Per germline, CDR1 SGHTA and CDR2 FQGNSA. CDR3 length equals 14 residues. Trimming took 4 bases from V and 9 from J; bases not matched to a gene: 5. CDR3 nucleotide sequence: TGTGCCAGCAGCTCGACTAGCGGGAAGGGTGAGCAGTTCTTC. It encodes CASSSTSGKGEQFF.

This chain links TRBV5-4 with TRBJ1-4; a possible D gene is TRBD1 (5 bases). Trimming stripped 2 bases from V and 8 bases from J, with 13 bases between. The CDR3 consists of 14 residues. Germline values: CDR1 SGHNT, CDR2 YYREEE (reference sequence). CDR3 amino acids: CASSFRDGGEKLFF. CDR3 bases: TGTGCCAGCAGCTTCCGGGACGGGGGGGAAAAACTGTTTTTT.

With regard to this clone: A much larger clone differs by one base, so this may be a read error. Other DNA sequences within the sample encode an identical CDR3. The V call is TRBV7-3, the J call TRBJ2-5; 7 bases line up with TRBD1. V trimming: 5 bases; J trimming: 3 bases; junction bases outside the gene matches: 3. The CDR3 is made up of 13 amino acids. Germline V gene data show CDR1 as SGHTA and CDR2 as FQGTGA. The CDR3 here is CASSPGTEETQYF. The CDR3 bases are TGTGCCAGCAGCCCGGGGACAGAAGAGACCCAGTACTTC.

This chain links TRBV4-1 with TRBJ1-1; 8 nucleotides match TRBD1. CDR1 and CDR2 from the germline V gene are MGHRA and YSYEKL. With V trimmed by 4 bases and J by 6 bases, 4 bases remained unmatched. This CDR3 spans 13 amino acids. This CDR3 is CASSRTGGAEAFF. The CDR3 DNA reads as TGCGCCAGCAGCCGAACAGGGGGGGCTGAAGCTTTCTTT.

The genes are TRBV4-3 and TRBJ2-2; D gene uncertain. Germline V lookup: CDR1 LGHNA, CDR2 YSLEER. The CDR3 runs 14 residues. The V end lost 0 bases, the J end lost 4 bases, and 6 bases lay between the germline ends. This CDR3 reads CASSQEPFTGELFF. The CDR3 coding sequence is TGCGCCAGCAGCCAAGAACCGTTCACCGGGGAGCTGTTTTTT.

Note on this clone: This CDR3 is also generated by other DNA sequences in the sample. The chain links TRBV7-2 to TRBJ2-7, with TRBD2 matching 10 bases. The CDR3 runs to 17 residues. CDR1 is SGHTA, CDR2 FQGNSA, per germline. V gave up 0 bases and J gave up 2 bases; unmatched junction bases: 7. CDR3 region: CASSLAGLAGDPYEQYF. CDR3 DNA sequence: TGTGCCAGCAGCTTAGCAGGGCTAGCGGGAGACCCCTACGAGCAGTACTTC.

The gene calls are TRBV18 and TRBJ1-5, with a tentative D call TRBD1 (5 bases). Germline lookup yields CDR1 KGHSH and CDR2 LQKENI. V dropped 6 bases and J dropped 7 bases, with 13 bases sitting between them. The CDR3 is 13 amino acids. In DNA, the CDR3 is TGTGCCAGCTCTCCGGGGGTGCGGCAGCCCCAGCATTTT. Translated: CASSPGVRQPQHF.

Written as DNA, the CDR3 is TGTGCCAGTAGTATCCCCACGCGGAACACTGAAGCTTTCTTT. Encoded protein: CASSIPTRNTEAFF. The rearrangement joins TRBV19 to TRBJ1-1; no clear D. V shed 3 bases and J shed 1 base, with 9 bases lying between them. The CDR3 extends over 14 amino acids. CDR1 LNHDA and CDR2 SQIVND come from the germline V gene (reference sequence). Based on the CDR3 plus reference TRBV19 and TRBJ1-1, the full variable domain is DGGITQSPKYLFRKEGQNVTLSCEQNLNHDAMYWYRQDPGQGLRLIYYSQIVNDFQKGDIAEGYSVSREKKESFPLTVTSAQKNPTAFYLCASSIPTRNTEAFFGQGTRLTVV.

For this clone: Other DNA variants within this sample encode the same CDR3. This chain uses TRBV5-1 with TRBJ1-4, with 9 bases fitting TRBD1. Unmatched junction bases numbered 3, after V lost 4 bases and J lost 5 bases. Per germline, CDR1 SGHRS and CDR2 YFSETQ. CDR3 length equals 14 residues. CDR3 amino acids: CASSPDRGNEKLFF. The CDR3 nucleotides read TGCGCCAGCAGCCCGGACAGGGGCAATGAAAAACTGTTTTTT.

A few counts support this clone. The chain uses TRBV27 and TRBJ1-2; D is unclear. The germline V gene encodes CDR1 MNHEY and CDR2 SMNVEV (reference sequence). This CDR3 has 16 residues. Between the trimmed V and J ends, which lost 5 bases and 3 bases, there was a span of 19 bases. In DNA form, the CDR3 reads TGTGCCAGCAGTCCATATCCACAGTTGGGTCACTATGGCTACACCTTC. This translates into CASSPYPQLGHYGYTF.

This clone appeared a single time. V is TRBV29-1 and J is TRBJ2-3; D assignment may be TRBD1 or TRBD2 (6 bases each). Trimming left V 3 bases short and J 5 bases short, with 12 bases between. In germline, CDR1 is SQVTM, CDR2 ANQGSEA. The CDR3 runs 13 residues. The CDR3 DNA follows: TGCAGCGTTGAGACGGGGGCCGGAGATACGCAGTATTTT. This encodes CSVETGAGDTQYF.

This clone was counted once. The CDR3 loop reads CASSPDSGSYNEQFF. The CDR3 region has the DNA TGTGCCAGCAGCCCGGACAGTGGCTCCTACAATGAGCAGTTCTTC. The chain employs TRBV5-6 and TRBJ2-1, with D maybe TRBD1 (6 bases). Germline assignment: CDR1 SGHDT and CDR2 YYEEEE. V lost 4 bases and J lost 0, with 11 bases in between. The CDR3 is 15 residues long.

The table lists this clone with many counts. The identical CDR3 is also encoded by other nucleotide sequences in the sample. The rearrangement uses TRBV2 and TRBJ2-2; D not certain. The germline V gene has CDR1 SNHLY and CDR2 FYNNEI. Trimming stripped 6 bases from V and 5 bases from J, with 4 bases between. This CDR3 has 11 amino acids. CDR3 sequence: CASRGTGELFF. The CDR3 DNA follows: TGTGCCAGCAGGGGTACCGGGGAGCTGTTTTTT. The whole variable domain, remainder taken from reference TRBV2 and TRBJ2-2, is EPEVTQTPSHQVTQMGQEVILRCVPISNHLYFYWYRQILGQKVEFLVSFYNNEISEKSEIFDDQFSVERPDGSNFTLKIRSTKLEDSAMYFCASRGTGELFFGEGSRLTVL.

The sample holds many counts of this clone. This rearrangement joins TRBV6-6 to TRBJ2-1; 8 positions match TRBD1. Germline CDR1 reads MNHNY; CDR2 reads SVGAGI (reference sequence). The CDR3 consists of 13 residues. V shed 6 bases, J shed 9 bases, and the junction held 7 bases outside the gene matches. The CDR3 sequence: CASSPTGVGEQFF. The DNA for the CDR3 is TGTGCCAGCAGCCCGACAGGGGTAGGTGAGCAGTTCTTC.